This record concerns one T cell receptor beta chain sequence. The table came from immunoSEQ multiplex PCR; TCRdb's copy has only in-frame clones and leaves some out. The sample has 70,000 or so clones, roughly 90% seen once. The data originate from a study of blood T cell repertoires in COVID-19. Study summary: T cells, B-cell-depleted T cells, or PBMCs provided the cDNA or gDNA that served as material.

The clonotype originates from a man aged 45-65 years with acute or convalescent COVID-19. What was sequenced was peripheral blood.

The CDR3 spells CASSQGSDPRNYGYTF. The CDR3 DNA reads as TGTGCCAGCAGCCAAGGTAGTGACCCGCGGAACTATGGCTACACCTTC. The rearrangement links TRBV3-1 (or the pseudogene TRBV3-2) to TRBJ1-2, with D uncertain. Germline assignment: CDR1 LGHDT and CDR2 YNNKEL (reference sequence). V shed 1 base and J shed 2 bases, with 14 bases lying between them. This CDR3 is built from 16 residues.